This T cell receptor beta chain was identified during a study of OX40 agonist ivuxolimab in advanced cancers. V gave up 2 bases and J gave up 7 bases, with 12 bases separating them. Germline loops: CDR1 SGHNT, CDR2 YYREEE (reference sequence). The CDR3 totals 14 residues. Measured with immunoSEQ multiplex PCR; TCRdb has only the in-frame clones, and not every one. The sample consists of about 77,000 clones, around 87% of them appearing once. The sequence derives from an adult with an advanced solid tumor such as melanoma, head and neck, liver or kidney cancer. Sequences were derived from CD4+ or CD8+ T cells sorted from blood, sampled in a trial of the OX40 agonist ivuxolimab. The V call is TRBV5-4, the J call TRBJ1-4; a weak D match, TRBD1 (6 bases). CDR3 protein: CASSLQGGGEKLFF. In nucleotides, the CDR3 is TGTGCCAGCAGCTTACAGGGAGGCGGTGAAAAACTGTTTTTT.